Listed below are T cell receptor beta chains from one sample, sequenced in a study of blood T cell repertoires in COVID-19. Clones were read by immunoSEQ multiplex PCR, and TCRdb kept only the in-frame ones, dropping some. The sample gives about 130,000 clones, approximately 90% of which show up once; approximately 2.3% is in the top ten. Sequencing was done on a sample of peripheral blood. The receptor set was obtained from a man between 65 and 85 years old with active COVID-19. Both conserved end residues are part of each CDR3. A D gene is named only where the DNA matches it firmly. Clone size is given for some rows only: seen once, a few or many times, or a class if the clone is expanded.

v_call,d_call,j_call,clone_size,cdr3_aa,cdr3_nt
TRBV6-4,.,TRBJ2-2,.,CASSDGGPGTGELFF,TGTGCCAGCAGTGACGGGGGCCCCGGTACCGGGGAGCTGTTTTTT
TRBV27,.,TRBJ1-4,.,CASSPFRAGDRPTNEKLFF,TGTGCCAGCAGTCCCTTCCGAGCAGGGGACCGCCCAACTAATGAAAAACTGTTTTTT
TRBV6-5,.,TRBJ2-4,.,CASGWEAKNIQYF,TGTGCCAGCGGATGGGAGGCCAAAAACATTCAGTACTTC
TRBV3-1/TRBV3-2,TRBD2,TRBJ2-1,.,CASSRLAGYNEQFF,TGTGCCAGCAGCCGACTAGCGGGGTACAATGAGCAGTTCTTC
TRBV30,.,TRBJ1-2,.,CAWSVRAGAAYGYTF,TGTGCCTGGAGTGTAAGGGCAGGGGCCGCCTATGGCTACACCTTC
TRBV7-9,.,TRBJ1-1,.,CASIPEGGREAFF,TGTGCCAGCATCCCCGAGGGAGGCCGTGAAGCTTTCTTT
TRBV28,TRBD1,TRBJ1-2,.,CASSFPPGQGMTSYGYTF,TGTGCCAGCAGTTTCCCCCCGGGACAGGGCATGACAAGTTATGGCTACACCTTC
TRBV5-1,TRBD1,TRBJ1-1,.,CASSSDQGANAEAFF,TGCGCCAGCAGCTCCGATCAGGGGGCGAACGCTGAAGCTTTCTTT
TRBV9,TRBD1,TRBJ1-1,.,CASSVGQASTEAFF,TGTGCCAGCAGCGTGGGACAGGCGAGCACTGAAGCTTTCTTT
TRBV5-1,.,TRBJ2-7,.,CASSSYGGAGSYEQYF,TGCGCCAGCAGCTCCTATGGGGGGGCAGGGTCCTACGAGCAGTACTTC
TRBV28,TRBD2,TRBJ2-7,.,CASSLEAGEGEQYF,TGTGCCAGCAGTTTGGAAGCGGGAGAGGGCGAGCAGTACTTC
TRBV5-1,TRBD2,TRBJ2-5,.,CATTRGGSETQYF,TGCGCCACCACTCGGGGGGGGAGCGAGACCCAGTACTTC
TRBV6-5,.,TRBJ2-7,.,CASSEEDRVLYEQYF,TGTGCCAGCAGCGAGGAGGACAGAGTTCTCTACGAGCAGTACTTC
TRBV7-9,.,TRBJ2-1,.,CASSLPMYNEQFF,TGTGCCAGCAGCTTACCCATGTACAATGAGCAGTTCTTC
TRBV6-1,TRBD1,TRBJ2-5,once,CASSEAQGQGVQETQYF,TGTGCCAGCAGTGAAGCGCAAGGACAGGGAGTCCAAGAGACCCAGTACTTC
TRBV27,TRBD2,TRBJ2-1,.,CASSLSGSSYNEQFF,TGTGCCAGCAGCCTAAGCGGGAGCTCCTACAATGAGCAGTTCTTC
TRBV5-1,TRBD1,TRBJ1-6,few,CASSPNRGSNSPLHF,TGCGCCAGCAGCCCAAACAGGGGGAGTAATTCACCCCTCCACTTT
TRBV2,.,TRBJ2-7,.,CASSVRAQGDSYEQYF,TGTGCCAGCAGTGTGAGGGCACAGGGAGACTCCTACGAGCAGTACTTC
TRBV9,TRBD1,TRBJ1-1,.,CASSVGEGGWTEAFF,TGTGCCAGCAGCGTAGGCGAAGGGGGCTGGACTGAAGCTTTCTTT
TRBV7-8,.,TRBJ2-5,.,CASSPWGLEQETQYF,TGTGCCAGCAGCCCGTGGGGGCTTGAGCAAGAGACCCAGTACTTC
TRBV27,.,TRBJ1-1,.,CASSLTHLNTEAFF,TGTGCCAGCAGTCTTACTCATTTGAACACTGAAGCTTTCTTT
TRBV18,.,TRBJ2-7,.,CASSPGDTSFGEQYF,TGTGCCAGCTCACCAGGGGACACCTCCTTCGGGGAGCAGTACTTC
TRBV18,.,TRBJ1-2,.,CASSHPGIANYGYTF,TGTGCCAGCTCACACCCGGGGATAGCTAACTATGGCTACACCTTC
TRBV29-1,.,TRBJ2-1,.,CSVGQASYNEQFF,TGCAGCGTTGGACAGGCCTCCTACAATGAGCAGTTCTTC
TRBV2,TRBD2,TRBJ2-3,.,CASSVAVGTSGRPDTQYF,TGTGCCAGCAGTGTAGCAGTGGGGACTAGCGGGAGGCCAGATACGCAGTATTTT
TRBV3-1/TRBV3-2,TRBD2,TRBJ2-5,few,CASSPQAGREETQYF,TGTGCCAGCAGCCCCCAAGCGGGAAGGGAGGAGACCCAGTACTTC
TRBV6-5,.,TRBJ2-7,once,CASTGFSEQYF,TGTGCCAGCACAGGGTTCTCCGAGCAGTACTTC
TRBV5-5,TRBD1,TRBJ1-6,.,CASSFGTDNSPLHF,TGTGCCAGCAGCTTTGGGACAGATAATTCACCCCTCCACTTT
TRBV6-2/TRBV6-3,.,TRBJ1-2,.,CASSYDEEVDGYTF,TGTGCCAGCAGTTACGACGAGGAGGTTGATGGCTACACCTTC
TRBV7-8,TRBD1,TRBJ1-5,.,CASSLGDGTGVNQPQHF,TGTGCCAGCAGCTTAGGCGACGGGACAGGAGTCAATCAGCCCCAGCATTTT
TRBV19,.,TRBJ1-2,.,CASSPRGFRGGYTF,TGTGCCAGTAGTCCCCGAGGTTTTCGGGGTGGCTACACCTTC
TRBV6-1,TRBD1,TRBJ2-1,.,CASSAPGTGGYNEQFF,TGTGCCAGCAGTGCCCCCGGGACAGGGGGGTACAATGAGCAGTTCTTC
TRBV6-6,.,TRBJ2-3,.,CASSRSTDTQYF,TGTGCCAGCAGCCGTAGCACGGATACGCAGTATTTT
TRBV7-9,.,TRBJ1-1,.,CASSLVPGNTEAFF,TGTGCCAGCAGCTTAGTTCCAGGGAACACTGAAGCTTTCTTT
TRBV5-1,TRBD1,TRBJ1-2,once,CASSFPGQGNGYTF,TGCGCCAGCAGCTTCCCGGGACAGGGAAATGGCTACACCTTC
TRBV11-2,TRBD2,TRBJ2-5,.,CASSRLSGTLQETQYF,TGTGCCAGCAGCCGACTTAGCGGGACCCTCCAAGAGACCCAGTACTTC
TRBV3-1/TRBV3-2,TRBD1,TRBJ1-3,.,CASSQTGAGNTIYF,TGTGCCAGCAGCCAAACAGGGGCCGGAAACACCATATATTTT
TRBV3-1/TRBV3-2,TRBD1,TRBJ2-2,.,CASKLEQGAGELFF,TGTGCCAGCAAGTTGGAACAGGGGGCCGGGGAGCTGTTTTTT
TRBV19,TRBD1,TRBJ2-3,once,CASSSQGFAGDTQYF,TGTGCCAGTAGCTCACAGGGGTTCGCAGGGGATACGCAGTATTTT
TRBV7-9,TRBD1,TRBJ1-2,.,CASSRADRGNGYTF,TGTGCCAGCAGCCGGGCCGACAGGGGGAATGGCTACACCTTC
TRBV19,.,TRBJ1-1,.,CASSIAGYLNTEAFF,TGTGCCAGTAGTATAGCAGGGTATCTGAACACTGAAGCTTTCTTT
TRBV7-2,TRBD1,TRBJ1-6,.,CASSPSHRGVVSLHF,TGTGCCAGCAGCCCATCTCACAGGGGCGTCGTCTCCCTCCACTTT
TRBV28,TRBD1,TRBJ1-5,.,CASSKGQGNNQPQHF,TGTGCCAGCAGTAAGGGACAGGGCAACAATCAGCCCCAGCATTTT
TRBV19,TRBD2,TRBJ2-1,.,CASSIGRGTSVSYNEQFF,TGTGCCAGTAGTATAGGTCGGGGGACTAGCGTCTCCTACAATGAGCAGTTCTTC
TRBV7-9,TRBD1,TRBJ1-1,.,CASSRGLDTEAFF,TGTGCCAGCAGCAGGGGGCTGGACACTGAAGCTTTCTTT
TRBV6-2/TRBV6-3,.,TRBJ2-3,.,CASSYDRSPSTDTQYF,TGTGCCAGCAGTTACGACAGGAGTCCTAGCACAGATACGCAGTATTTT
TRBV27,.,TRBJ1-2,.,CASSYGGNYGYTF,TGTGCCAGCAGTTACGGGGGAAACTATGGCTACACCTTC
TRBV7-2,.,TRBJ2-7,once,CASSLTPGTEQYF,TGTGCCAGCAGCCTAACCCCTGGGACAGAGCAGTACTTC
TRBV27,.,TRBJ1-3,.,CASRGGNGNTIYF,TGTGCCAGCAGAGGAGGGAACGGAAACACCATATATTTT
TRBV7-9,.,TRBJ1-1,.,CASSQTDMNTEAFF,TGTGCCAGCAGCCAGACAGATATGAACACTGAAGCTTTCTTT
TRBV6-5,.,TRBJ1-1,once,CASTIRGSTEAFF,TGTGCCAGCACCATTCGGGGGAGCACTGAAGCTTTCTTT
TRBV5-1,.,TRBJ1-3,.,CASSLAGIGNTIYF,TGCGCCAGCAGCTTGGCGGGGATCGGAAACACCATATATTTT
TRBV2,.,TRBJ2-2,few,CASSSDGDTGELFF,TGTGCCAGCAGCTCGGACGGGGACACCGGGGAGCTGTTTTTT
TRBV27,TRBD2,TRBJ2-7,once,CASSYSGTSYEQYF,TGTGCCAGCAGTTATAGCGGGACCTCCTACGAGCAGTACTTC